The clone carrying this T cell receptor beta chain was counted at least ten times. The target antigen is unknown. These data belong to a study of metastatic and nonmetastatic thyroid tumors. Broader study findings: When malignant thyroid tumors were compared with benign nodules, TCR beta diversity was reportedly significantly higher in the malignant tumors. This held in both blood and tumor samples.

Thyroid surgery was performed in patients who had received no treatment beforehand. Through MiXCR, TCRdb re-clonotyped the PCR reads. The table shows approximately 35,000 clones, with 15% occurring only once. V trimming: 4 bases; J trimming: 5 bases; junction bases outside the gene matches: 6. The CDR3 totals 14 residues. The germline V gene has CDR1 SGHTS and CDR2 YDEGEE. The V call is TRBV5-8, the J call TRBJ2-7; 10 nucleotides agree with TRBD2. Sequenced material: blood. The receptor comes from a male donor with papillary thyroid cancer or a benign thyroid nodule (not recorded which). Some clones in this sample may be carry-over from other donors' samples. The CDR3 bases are TGTGCCAGCAGCCTCCTAGCGGGAGACGACGAGCAGTACTTC. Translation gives CASSLLAGDDEQYF.